Listed here are 19 T cell receptor beta chains from one sample, sequenced in a study of cytomegalovirus exposure and HLA in healthy donors. Primers included in the PCR were 60 Vbeta and 13 Jbeta primers. Libraries were prepared by immunoSEQ multiplex PCR; TCRdb keeps only in-frame clonotypes and omits some of them. The table lists approximately 100,000 clones, roughly 86% of them singletons. Input material: PBMCs. These TCRs come from a man aged 30-40 years in good health and CMV-seropositive.

The rearrangement joins TRBV7-9 to TRBJ2-1, with D hard to call. V lost 5 bases and J lost 5, with 16 bases in between. Germline V gives CDR1 SEHNR, CDR2 FQNEAQ (reference sequence). This CDR3 is built from 15 residues. The DNA of the CDR3 is TGTGCCAGCAGCGACATCGTTGCAGAGCACAATGAGCAGTTCTTC. This encodes CASSDIVAEHNEQFF.

V gene TRBV27 combines with J gene TRBJ1-1; D call uncertain. Trimming shortened V by 8 bases and J by 5 bases, and 18 bases separated the two germline ends. Germline loops: CDR1 MNHEY, CDR2 SMNVEV (reference sequence). This CDR3 region has 14 residues. CDR3 DNA: TGTGCCAGCTCCCGTGGCCCTTCGAGGACTGAAGCTTTCTTT. The encoded protein is CASSRGPSRTEAFF.

Only one count was recorded for this clone. The chain joins TRBV5-1 to TRBJ2-6, with TRBD2 matching 11 bases. CDR3 size: 20 residues. CDR1 SGHRS and CDR2 YFSETQ come from the germline V gene. Trimming took 4 bases from V and 1 from J; bases not matched to a gene: 13. DNA for the CDR3: TGCGCCAGCAGCCTGGGGGCAGCTAGCGGGAGGCGATCTGGGGCCAACGTCCTGACTTTC. It yields the protein CASSLGAASGRRSGANVLTF.

Here the CDR3 reads CASSFAGGGNEQFF. CDR3 nucleotides: TGTGCCAGCAGTTTCGCAGGGGGCGGCAATGAGCAGTTCTTC. The chain is built from TRBV28 and TRBJ2-1, with 8 positions matching TRBD1. Germline CDR1 MDHEN, CDR2 SYDVKM. The CDR3 is 14 amino acids. V trimming: 3 bases; J trimming: 6 bases; junction bases outside the gene matches: 4.

This clone is a singleton in its sample. This chain uses TRBV11-2 with TRBJ2-7, with D possibly TRBD2 on 6 matching bases. V was pared by 1 base and J by 4 bases, with 14 bases between. This CDR3 is built from 15 residues. Germline V CDR1 and CDR2: SGHAT, FQNNGV. CDR3: CASSLVEAGGYEQYF. In DNA form, the CDR3 reads TGTGCCAGCAGCTTAGTGGAGGCTGGGGGGTACGAGCAGTACTTC. Based on the CDR3 plus reference TRBV11-2 and TRBJ2-7, the full variable domain is EAGVAQSPRYKIIEKRQSVAFWCNPISGHATLYWYQQILGQGPKLLIQFQNNGVVDDSQLPKDRFSAERLKGVDSTLKIQPAKLEDSAVYLCASSLVEAGGYEQYFGPGTRLTVT.

V gene TRBV29-1 combines with J gene TRBJ1-1; 7 nucleotides align to TRBD1. V gave up 6 bases and J gave up 3 bases; unmatched junction bases: 7. Germline V gene lookup returns CDR1 SQVTM and CDR2 ANQGSEA. CDR3 size: 13 residues. This CDR3 is CSVRTGAYTEAFF. The CDR3 DNA follows: TGCAGCGTGCGAACAGGGGCGTACACTGAAGCTTTCTTT.

The count of this clone is one. J is TRBJ2-7 and V is TRBV5-1; no definite D call. The CDR3 extends over 14 amino acids. V lost 3 bases, J lost 3 bases, and 13 bases lay in between. Germline loops: CDR1 SGHRS, CDR2 YFSETQ. This chain's CDR3 is CASSSNGFGYEQYF. CDR3 nucleotides: TGCGCCAGCAGCTCAAACGGTTTCGGCTACGAGCAGTACTTC.

J is TRBJ2-1 and V is TRBV11-2; the D gene is possibly TRBD2 (6 bases). Between the trimmed V and J ends, which lost 5 bases and 4 bases, there was a span of 15 bases. This CDR3 has 15 amino acids. CDR1 and CDR2 (germline): SGHAT, FQNNGV. CDR3 in amino acids: CASSRQGGTYNEQFF. The DNA of the CDR3 is TGTGCCAGCAGCCGGCAGGGTGGGACTTACAATGAGCAGTTCTTC. The full variable domain, its missing parts supplied by reference TRBV11-2 and TRBJ2-1, is EAGVAQSPRYKIIEKRQSVAFWCNPISGHATLYWYQQILGQGPKLLIQFQNNGVVDDSQLPKDRFSAERLKGVDSTLKIQPAKLEDSAVYLCASSRQGGTYNEQFFGPGTRLTVL.

V and J are TRBV5-8 and TRBJ2-2; 8 bases are shared with TRBD2. The CDR3 covers 16 residues. Germline V gives CDR1 SGHTS, CDR2 YDEGEE. J gave up 4 bases and V 4 bases, and 9 bases lay outside the gene matches. CDR3 sequence: CASSPGDGRATGELFF. The CDR3 DNA reads TGTGCCAGCAGCCCGGGAGACGGGAGGGCCACCGGGGAGCTGTTTTTT.

This chain links TRBV19 with TRBJ1-2; D uncertain. Germline-derived CDR1 and CDR2 are LNHDA and SQIVND (reference sequence). This CDR3 has 14 residues. V lost 10 bases to trimming and J lost 0 bases, with 15 bases between them. CDR3 DNA sequence: TGTGCCACCAAACCGCCAGTCACTAACTATGGCTACACCTTC. Amino acid sequence: CATKPPVTNYGYTF.

This chain links TRBV9 with TRBJ2-7, with 7 positions matching TRBD1. The CDR3 is made up of 17 amino acids. Unmatched junction bases numbered 9, after V lost 0 bases and J lost 0 bases. Germline loops: CDR1 SGDLS, CDR2 YYNGEE. The CDR3 region is CASSVDPARGSSYEQYF. The DNA for the CDR3 is TGTGCCAGCAGCGTAGACCCAGCCAGGGGGAGCTCCTACGAGCAGTACTTC.

CDR3 residues: CASSTVGEFNEKLFF. In nucleotides, the CDR3 is TGCGCCAGCAGCACCGTCGGGGAGTTTAATGAAAAACTGTTTTTT. The rearrangement links TRBV5-1 to TRBJ1-4; D is unresolved. Germline V gives CDR1 SGHRS, CDR2 YFSETQ. V gave up 4 bases and J gave up 4 bases, with 14 bases separating them. CDR3 length: 15 residues.

The V call is TRBV28, the J call TRBJ1-1; 8 nucleotides agree with TRBD1. CDR3 size: 11 residues. With V trimmed by 6 bases and J by 8 bases, 2 bases remained unmatched. Germline V gives CDR1 MDHEN, CDR2 SYDVKM. The CDR3 here is CASRWDREAFF. The DNA of the CDR3 is TGTGCCAGCAGATGGGACAGGGAAGCTTTCTTT.

The chain has TRBV28 and TRBJ2-2; D call uncertain. CDR3 length: 14 residues. Trimming removed 2 bases from V and 4 bases from J, with 8 bases in between. CDR1 MDHEN and CDR2 SYDVKM come from the germline V gene. CDR3 amino acids: CASSLLLSTGELFF. CDR3 nucleotides: TGTGCCAGCAGTTTACTCCTGAGCACCGGGGAGCTGTTTTTT.

A single count supports this clone. The chain is built from TRBV18 and TRBJ2-7, with D perhaps TRBD1 (6 bases). The V end lost 2 bases, the J end lost 2 bases, and 7 bases lay between the germline ends. CDR1 KGHSH and CDR2 LQKENI come from the germline V gene. This CDR3 region has 13 residues. CDR3 nucleotides: TGTGCCAGCTCACCAGGACAGCCCTACGAGCAGTACTTC. It specifies CASSPGQPYEQYF. Full variable domain (outside the CDR3, taken from reference TRBV18 and TRBJ2-7): NAGVMQNPRHLVRRRGQEARLRCSPMKGHSHVYWYRQLPEEGLKFMVYLQKENIIDESGMPKERFSAEFPKEGPSILRIQQVVRGDSAAYFCASSPGQPYEQYFGPGTRLTVT.

The V and J genes are TRBV6-5 and TRBJ2-1, with 9 bases fitting TRBD1. This CDR3 has 13 residues. Losses at the gene ends were 6 bases for V and 7 bases for J; bases not matched to a gene: 4. Germline V gives CDR1 MNHEY, CDR2 SVGAGI. The CDR3 region is CASRRTGVNEQFF. The CDR3 nucleotides read TGTGCCAGCAGGAGGACAGGGGTGAATGAGCAGTTCTTC.

The chain recombines TRBV5-1 with TRBJ2-3, with 10 nucleotides matching TRBD2. Germline values: CDR1 SGHRS, CDR2 YFSETQ. V shed 3 bases, J shed 5 bases, and the junction held 12 bases outside the gene matches. The CDR3 has 17 amino acids. CDR3 nucleotide sequence: TGCGCCAGCAGCTCCTTCCTAGCGGGAGTAGGTAGAGATACGCAGTATTTT. Protein product: CASSSFLAGVGRDTQYF.

J is TRBJ2-1 and V is TRBV11-2, with D perhaps TRBD2 (6 bases). Looked up from germline, CDR1 is SGHAT and CDR2 is FQNNGV. CDR3 length: 13 amino acids. V was trimmed by 1 base and J by 8 bases, leaving 9 bases between them. The CDR3 sequence: CASSLVGGYEQFF. In nucleotides, the CDR3 is TGTGCCAGCAGCTTAGTGGGGGGTTATGAGCAGTTCTTC. Full variable domain (rest looked up from reference TRBV11-2 and TRBJ2-1): EAGVAQSPRYKIIEKRQSVAFWCNPISGHATLYWYQQILGQGPKLLIQFQNNGVVDDSQLPKDRFSAERLKGVDSTLKIQPAKLEDSAVYLCASSLVGGYEQFFGPGTRLTVL.

The chain joins TRBV7-6 to TRBJ2-1, with TRBD2 matching 7 bases. CDR3 length equals 13 residues. CDR1 SGHVS and CDR2 FNYEAQ come from the germline V gene. With V trimmed by 5 bases and J by 5 bases, 3 bases remained unmatched. The CDR3 spells CASSPGTNNEQFF. The CDR3 DNA reads TGTGCCAGCAGCCCTGGGACTAACAATGAGCAGTTCTTC.